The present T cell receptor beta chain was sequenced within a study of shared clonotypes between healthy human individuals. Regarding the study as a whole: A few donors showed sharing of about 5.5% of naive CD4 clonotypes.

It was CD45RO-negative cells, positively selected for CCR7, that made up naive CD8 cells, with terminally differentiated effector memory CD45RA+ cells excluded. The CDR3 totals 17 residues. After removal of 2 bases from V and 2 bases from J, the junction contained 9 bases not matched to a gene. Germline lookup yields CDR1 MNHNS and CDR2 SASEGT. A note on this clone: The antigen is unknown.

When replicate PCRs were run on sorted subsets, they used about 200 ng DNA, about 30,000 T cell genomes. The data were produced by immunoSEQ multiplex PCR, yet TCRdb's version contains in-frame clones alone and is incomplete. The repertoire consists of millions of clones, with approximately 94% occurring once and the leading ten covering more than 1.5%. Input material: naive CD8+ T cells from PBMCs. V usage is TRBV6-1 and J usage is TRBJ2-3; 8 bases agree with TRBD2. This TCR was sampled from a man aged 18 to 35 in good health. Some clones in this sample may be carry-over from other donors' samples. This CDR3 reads CASSETTSGGLTDTQYF. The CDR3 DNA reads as TGTGCCAGCAGTGAAACCACTAGCGGAGGGCTCACAGATACGCAGTATTTT.